This TCR beta chain was sequenced in a study of T-cell reconstitution after alpha-beta-depleted transplantation in children. The study's findings and limits: Most T-cell counts and diversity one year after the transplant came from T cells that were newly produced. Reports say that about two months after transplant, the alpha-beta T cells came out of several hundred graft clones that had expanded. Some patients' high day-60 TCRbeta diversity was traced to surviving recipient T cells and thymic progenitors.

Points on this clonotype: Its specificity is unknown.

Unique molecular identifiers were incorporated during preparation of the TCRbeta library. MiXCR was run by TCRdb on the PCR reads, yielding one entry per CDR3 protein. The sample lists fewer than 550,000 distinct CDR3 sequences; 11% were seen once. Germline CDR1 is LGHNA and CDR2 is YSLEER. V shed 0 bases, J shed 5 bases, and the junction held 8 bases outside the gene matches. The CDR3 has 17 residues. The TCR sequence derives from a female patient aged 2-9 years who had a stem cell transplant for aplastic anemia, so the T cells may come from the graft donor. The chain employs TRBV4-3 and TRBJ2-1; 9 bases fit TRBD1. Specimen: PBMCs, mostly from graft donor cells, collected 180 days after TCRalphabeta/CD19-depleted stem cell transplant. The CDR3 reads CASSQDPGTGTNNEQFF. Written as DNA, the CDR3 is TGCGCCAGCAGCCAAGATCCCGGGACAGGGACCAACAATGAGCAGTTCTTC.